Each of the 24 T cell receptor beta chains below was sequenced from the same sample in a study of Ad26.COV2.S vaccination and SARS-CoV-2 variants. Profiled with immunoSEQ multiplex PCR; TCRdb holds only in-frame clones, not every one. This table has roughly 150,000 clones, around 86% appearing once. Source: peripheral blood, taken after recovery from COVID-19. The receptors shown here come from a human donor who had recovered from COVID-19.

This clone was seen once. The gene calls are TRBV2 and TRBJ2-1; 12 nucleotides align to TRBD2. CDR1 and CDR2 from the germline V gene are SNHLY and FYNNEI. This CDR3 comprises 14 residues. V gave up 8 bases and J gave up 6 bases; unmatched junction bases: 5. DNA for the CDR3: TGTGCCAGCCGGACTAGCGGGGATCTCAATGAGCAGTTCTTC. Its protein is CASRTSGDLNEQFF.

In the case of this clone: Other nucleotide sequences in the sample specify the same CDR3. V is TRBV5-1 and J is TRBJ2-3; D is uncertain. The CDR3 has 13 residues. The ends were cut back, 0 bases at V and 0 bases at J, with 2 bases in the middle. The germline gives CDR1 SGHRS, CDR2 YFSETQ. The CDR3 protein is CASSLGSTDTQYF. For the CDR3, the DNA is TGCGCCAGCAGCTTGGGAAGCACAGATACGCAGTATTTT.

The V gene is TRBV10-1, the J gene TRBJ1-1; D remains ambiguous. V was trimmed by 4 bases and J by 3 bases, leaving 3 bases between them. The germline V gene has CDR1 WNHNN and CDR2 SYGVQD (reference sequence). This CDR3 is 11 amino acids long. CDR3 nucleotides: TGCGCCAGCAGTGGTGACACTGAAGCTTTCTTT. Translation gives CASSGDTEAFF.

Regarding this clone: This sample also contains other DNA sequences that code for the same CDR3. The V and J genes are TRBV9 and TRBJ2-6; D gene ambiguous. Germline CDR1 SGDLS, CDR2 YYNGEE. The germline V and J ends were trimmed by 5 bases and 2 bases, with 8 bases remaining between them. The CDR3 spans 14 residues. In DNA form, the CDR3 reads TGTGCCAGCAGTCCTCTCCCTGGGGCCAACGTCCTGACTTTC. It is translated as CASSPLPGANVLTF.

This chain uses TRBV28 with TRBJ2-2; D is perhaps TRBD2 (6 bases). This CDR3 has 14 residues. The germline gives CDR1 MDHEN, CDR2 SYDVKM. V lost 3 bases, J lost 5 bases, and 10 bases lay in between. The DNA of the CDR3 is TGTGCCAGCAGTTTTTACGGGGGAACCGGGGAGCTGTTTTTT. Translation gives CASSFYGGTGELFF. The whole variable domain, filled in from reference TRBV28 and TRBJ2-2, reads DVKVTQSSRYLVKRTGEKVFLECVQDMDHENMFWYRQDPGLGLRLIYFSYDVKMKEKGDIPEGYSVSREKKERFSLILESASTNQTSMYLCASSFYGGTGELFFGEGSRLTVL.

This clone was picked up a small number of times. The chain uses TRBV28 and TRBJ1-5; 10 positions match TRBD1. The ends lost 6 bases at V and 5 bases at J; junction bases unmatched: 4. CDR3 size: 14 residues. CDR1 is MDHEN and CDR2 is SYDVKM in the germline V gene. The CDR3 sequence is CASSLGQGDQPQHF. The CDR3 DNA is TGTGCCAGCAGCCTCGGACAGGGGGATCAGCCCCAGCATTTT.

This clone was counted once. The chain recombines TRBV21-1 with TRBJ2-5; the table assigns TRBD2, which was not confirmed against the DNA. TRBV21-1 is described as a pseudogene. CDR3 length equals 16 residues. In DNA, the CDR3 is TGTGCCAGCAGCAAGGGGACTAGCGGGGCTAAAGAGACCCAGTACTTC. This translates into CASSKGTSGAKETQYF.

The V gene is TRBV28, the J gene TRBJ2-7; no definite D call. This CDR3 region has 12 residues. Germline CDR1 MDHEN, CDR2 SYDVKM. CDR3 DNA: TGTGTCTGGCACCCTAGGAGCTACGAGCAGTACTTC. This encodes CVWHPRSYEQYF.

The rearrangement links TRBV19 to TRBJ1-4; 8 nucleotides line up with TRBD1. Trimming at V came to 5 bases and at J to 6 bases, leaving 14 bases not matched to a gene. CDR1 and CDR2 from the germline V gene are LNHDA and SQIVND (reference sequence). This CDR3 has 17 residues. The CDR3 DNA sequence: TGTGCCAGTAGTCCGGACAGGGCCCTCTCCCGATATGAAAAACTGTTTTTT. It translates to CASSPDRALSRYEKLFF.

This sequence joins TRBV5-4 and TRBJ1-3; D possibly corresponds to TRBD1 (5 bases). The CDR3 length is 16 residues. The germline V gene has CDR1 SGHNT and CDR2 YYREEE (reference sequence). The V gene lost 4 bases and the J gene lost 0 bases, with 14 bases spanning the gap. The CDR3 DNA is TGTGCCAGCAGCCTGGGGACGGCGAGCTCTGGAAACACCATATATTTT. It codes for CASSLGTASSGNTIYF. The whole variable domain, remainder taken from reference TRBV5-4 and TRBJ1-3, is ETGVTQSPTHLIKTRGQQVTLRCSSQSGHNTVSWYQQALGQGPQFIFQYYREEENGRGNFPPRFSGLQFPNYSSELNVNALELDDSALYLCASSLGTASSGNTIYFGEGSWLTVV.

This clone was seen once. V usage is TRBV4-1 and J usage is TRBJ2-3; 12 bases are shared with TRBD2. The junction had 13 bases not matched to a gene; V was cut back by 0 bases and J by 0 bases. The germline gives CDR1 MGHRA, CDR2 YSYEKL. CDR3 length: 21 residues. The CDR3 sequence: CASSQDLWTSGATSSTDTQYF. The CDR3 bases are TGCGCCAGCAGCCAAGATCTGTGGACTAGCGGGGCGACCTCTAGCACAGATACGCAGTATTTT.

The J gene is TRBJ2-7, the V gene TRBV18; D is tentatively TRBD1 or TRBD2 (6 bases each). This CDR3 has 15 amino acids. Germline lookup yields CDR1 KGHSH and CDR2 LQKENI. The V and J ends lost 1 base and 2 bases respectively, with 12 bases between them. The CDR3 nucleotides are TGTGCCAGCTCACCACGGCCGGGGGCGGCCTACGAGCAGTACTTC. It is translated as CASSPRPGAAYEQYF.

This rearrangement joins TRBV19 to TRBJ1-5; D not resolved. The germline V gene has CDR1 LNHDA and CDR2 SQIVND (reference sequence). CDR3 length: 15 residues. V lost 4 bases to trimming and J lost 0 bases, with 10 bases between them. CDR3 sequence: CASSTDGYSNQPQHF. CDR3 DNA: TGTGCCAGTAGTACCGACGGGTATAGCAATCAGCCCCAGCATTTT.

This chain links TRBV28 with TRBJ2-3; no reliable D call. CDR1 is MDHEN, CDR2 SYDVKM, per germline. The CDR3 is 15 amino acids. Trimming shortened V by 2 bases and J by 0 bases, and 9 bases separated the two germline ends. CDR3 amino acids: CASSLLRSSTDTQYF. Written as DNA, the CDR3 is TGTGCCAGCAGTTTACTGAGGAGTAGCACAGATACGCAGTATTTT. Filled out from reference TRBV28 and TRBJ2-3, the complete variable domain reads DVKVTQSSRYLVKRTGEKVFLECVQDMDHENMFWYRQDPGLGLRLIYFSYDVKMKEKGDIPEGYSVSREKKERFSLILESASTNQTSMYLCASSLLRSSTDTQYFGPGTRLTVL.

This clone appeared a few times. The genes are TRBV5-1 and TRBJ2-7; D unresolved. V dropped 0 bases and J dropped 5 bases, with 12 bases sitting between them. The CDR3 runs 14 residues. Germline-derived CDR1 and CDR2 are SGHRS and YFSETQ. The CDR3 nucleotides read TGCGCCAGCAGCTTGGGCTACGAAGTGAACGAGCAGTACTTC. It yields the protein CASSLGYEVNEQYF.

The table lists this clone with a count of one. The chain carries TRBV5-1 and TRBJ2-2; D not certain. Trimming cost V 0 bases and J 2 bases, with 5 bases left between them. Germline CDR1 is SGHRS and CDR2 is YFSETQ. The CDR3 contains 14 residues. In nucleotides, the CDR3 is TGCGCCAGCAGCTTGGACGGAAACACCGGGGAGCTGTTTTTT. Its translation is CASSLDGNTGELFF.

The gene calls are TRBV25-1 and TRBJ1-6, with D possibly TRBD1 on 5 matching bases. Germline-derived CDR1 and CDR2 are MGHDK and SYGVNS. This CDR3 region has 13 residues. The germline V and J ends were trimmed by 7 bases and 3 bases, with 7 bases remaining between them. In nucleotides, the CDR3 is TGTGCCAGCACTGGGGGCTATAATTCACCCCTCCACTTT. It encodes CASTGGYNSPLHF.

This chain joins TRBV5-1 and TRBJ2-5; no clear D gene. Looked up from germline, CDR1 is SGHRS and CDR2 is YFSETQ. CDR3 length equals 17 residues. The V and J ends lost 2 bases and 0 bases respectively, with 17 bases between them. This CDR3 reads CASSFIPTLGYQETQYF. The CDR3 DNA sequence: TGCGCCAGCAGCTTCATTCCGACGCTCGGATACCAAGAGACCCAGTACTTC.

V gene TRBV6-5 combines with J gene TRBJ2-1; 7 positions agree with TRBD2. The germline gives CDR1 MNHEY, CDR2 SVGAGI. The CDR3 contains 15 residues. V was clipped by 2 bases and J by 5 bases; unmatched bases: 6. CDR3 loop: CASSYRAGANNEQFF. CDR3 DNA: TGTGCCAGCAGTTACCGGGCGGGAGCAAACAATGAGCAGTTCTTC.

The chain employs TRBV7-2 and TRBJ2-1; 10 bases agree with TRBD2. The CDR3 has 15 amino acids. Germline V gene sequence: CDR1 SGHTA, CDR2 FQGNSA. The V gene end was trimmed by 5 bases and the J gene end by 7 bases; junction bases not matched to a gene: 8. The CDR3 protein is CASSPMLLAGNEQFF. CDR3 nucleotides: TGTGCCAGCAGCCCCATGCTACTAGCGGGGAATGAGCAGTTCTTC.

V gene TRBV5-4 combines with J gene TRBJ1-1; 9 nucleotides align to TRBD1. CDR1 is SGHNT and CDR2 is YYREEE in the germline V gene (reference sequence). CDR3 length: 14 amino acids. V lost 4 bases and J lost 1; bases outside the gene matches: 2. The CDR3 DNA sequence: TGTGCCAGCAGCAGACAGGGGGAGAACACTGAAGCTTTCTTT. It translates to CASSRQGENTEAFF.

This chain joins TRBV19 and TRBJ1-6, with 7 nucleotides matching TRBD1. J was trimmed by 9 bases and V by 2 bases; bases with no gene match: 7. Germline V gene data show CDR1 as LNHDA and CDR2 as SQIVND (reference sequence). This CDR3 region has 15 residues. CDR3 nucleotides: TGTGCCAGTAGTATATCTCCGACAGGGACTTCACCCCTCCACTTT. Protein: CASSISPTGTSPLHF.

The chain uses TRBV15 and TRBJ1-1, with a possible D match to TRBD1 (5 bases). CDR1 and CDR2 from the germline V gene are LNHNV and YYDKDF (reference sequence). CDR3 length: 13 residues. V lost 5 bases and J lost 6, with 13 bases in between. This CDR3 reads CATSLRATAEAFF. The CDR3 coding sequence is TGTGCCACCAGCCTCAGGGCGACGGCTGAAGCTTTCTTT. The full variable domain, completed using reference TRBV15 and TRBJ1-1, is DAMVIQNPRYQVTQFGKPVTLSCSQTLNHNVMYWYQQKSSQAPKLLFHYYDKDFNNEADTPDNFQSRRPNTSFCFLDIRSPGLGDTAMYLCATSLRATAEAFFGQGTRLTVV.

CDR3 loop: CASSHTSGGAFWEQYF. As DNA, the CDR3 is TGTGCCAGCAGCCATACTAGCGGGGGGGCCTTTTGGGAGCAGTACTTC. The chain employs TRBV3-1 (or the pseudogene TRBV3-2) and TRBJ2-7; TRBD2 matches at 13 bases. From germline, CDR1 is LGHDT and CDR2 YNNKEL (reference sequence). Trimming removed 3 bases from V and 7 bases from J; junction bases left unmatched: 9. CDR3 size: 16 residues.